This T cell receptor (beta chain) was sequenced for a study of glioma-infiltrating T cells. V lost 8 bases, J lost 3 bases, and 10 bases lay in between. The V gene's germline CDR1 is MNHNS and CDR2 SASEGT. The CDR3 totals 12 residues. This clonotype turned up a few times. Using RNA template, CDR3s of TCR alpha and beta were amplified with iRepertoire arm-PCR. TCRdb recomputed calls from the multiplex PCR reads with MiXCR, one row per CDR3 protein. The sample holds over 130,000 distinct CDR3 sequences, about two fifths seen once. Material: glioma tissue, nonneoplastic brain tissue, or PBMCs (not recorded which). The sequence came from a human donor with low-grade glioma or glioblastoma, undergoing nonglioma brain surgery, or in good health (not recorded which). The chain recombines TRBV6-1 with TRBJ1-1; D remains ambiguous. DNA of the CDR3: TGTGCCAGCGGGGAGTTTCACACTGAAGCTTTCTTT. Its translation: CASGEFHTEAFF.